This record covers a single TCR beta chain. The antigen is undetermined. TCRdb's copy holds only in-frame clones and misses some; the assay was immunoSEQ multiplex PCR. The sample yields around 130,000 clones, over 90% seen once. This sample is drawn from a study of T cell responses to AZD1222 COVID-19 vaccine. The germline V and J ends were trimmed by 6 bases and 4 bases, with 12 bases remaining between them. CDR3 size: 13 residues. Study-wide points: Sampled repertoires all dated from after the peak T cell response. Spike-specific TCR repertoires showed rising breadth and depth after two AZD1222 doses. Clonal diversity may have been underestimated, and the donors were mostly white British, with more females than males. The study identified only six AZD1222 recipients as seropositive at baseline.

Sequenced here: peripheral blood, sampled on day 0 of AZD1222 vaccination. The gene calls are TRBV12-3 or TRBV12-4 and TRBJ2-5, with D uncertain. The source is an adult in good health. The CDR3 region is CASRRNGGETQYF. The DNA for the CDR3 is TGTGCCAGCAGGAGGAATGGCGGAGAGACCCAGTACTTC.